Listed below are T cell receptor beta chains from one sample, sequenced in a study of shared clonotypes between healthy human individuals. The assay was immunoSEQ multiplex PCR, and TCRdb's table has in-frame clones only and misses some. The sample carries over a million clones, roughly 97% recorded once. What was sequenced was naive CD4+ T cells sorted from blood. These receptor sequences come from a man aged 25 to 45 in good health. The CDR3 runs from the conserved cysteine through the conserved F or W. The order of the fields is V gene, D gene, clone size, J gene, CDR3 DNA, CDR3 protein. The D gene is left open where the match is weak. Clone size is stated in some rows and not others, as once, few, many or a class when expanded.

TRBV11-3	TRBD2	-	TRBJ2-1	TGTGCCAGCAGCTTGACTAGCGGGAGCTACAATGAGCAGTTCTTC	CASSLTSGSYNEQFF
TRBV9	TRBD2	-	TRBJ2-1	TGTGCCAGCAGCTTCCGGGACGGGACTAGCGGCCTGGGGCAGTTCTTC	CASSFRDGTSGLGQFF
TRBV19	TRBD1	-	TRBJ1-2	TGTGCCAGTAGAAAACCGGGACAGGGAAGAGGACCGGGCGGCTACACCTTC	CASRKPGQGRGPGGYTF
TRBV7-8	TRBD1	-	TRBJ2-3	TGTGCCAGCAGCCGCAACAGGGGCCGCACAGATACGCAGTATTTT	CASSRNRGRTDTQYF
TRBV29-1	TRBD1	-	TRBJ1-1	TGCAGCGTTGGGGGACAGGCGGGGAACACTGAAGCTTTCTTT	CSVGGQAGNTEAFF
TRBV5-4	TRBD1	-	TRBJ2-3	TGTGCCAGCCATTGGGGGGGACAGGGAGGCCCAGATACGCAGTATTTT	CASHWGGQGGPDTQYF
TRBV7-2	-	-	TRBJ1-2	TGTGCCAGCGCTCCGGGGGGTAGGGACTATGGCTACACCTTC	CASAPGGRDYGYTF
TRBV5-1	-	-	TRBJ2-1	TGCGCCAGCAGCTTCTTGGGGCCGAGTTCCTACAATGAGCAGTTCTTC	CASSFLGPSSYNEQFF
TRBV29-1	-	-	TRBJ2-4	TGCAGCTGCTTCCTAGGGGCCAAAAACATTCAGTACTTC	CSCFLGAKNIQYF
TRBV9	-	-	TRBJ1-2	TGTGCCAGCAGCGTTAGCACCTATGGCTACACCTTC	CASSVSTYGYTF
TRBV19	TRBD1	once	TRBJ2-2	TGTGCCAGTAGTATCGGACAGGGGTTAACCGGGGAGCTGTTTTTT	CASSIGQGLTGELFF
TRBV7-8	TRBD2	-	TRBJ2-2	TGTGCCAGCACCCGCCGGGACAGGAAGACTAGCGGGAATGGCGGGGAGCTGTTTTTT	CASTRRDRKTSGNGGELFF
TRBV29-1	-	-	TRBJ1-2	TGCAGCGTTGTAAGGGGCTCTGCAGGAGCTGGCTACACCTTC	CSVVRGSAGAGYTF
TRBV7-2	-	-	TRBJ2-1	TGTGCCAGCAGCTTGTTGGTTAGACCTTACAATGAGCAGTTCTTC	CASSLLVRPYNEQFF
TRBV25-1	-	-	TRBJ1-1	TGTGCCAGCACTCGGGTGGGGGAAGCTTTCTTT	CASTRVGEAFF
TRBV6-5	-	-	TRBJ2-7	TGTGCCAGCAGTCCGAGTAGCCCCTACGAGCAGTACTTC	CASSPSSPYEQYF
TRBV6-5	-	-	TRBJ1-1	TGTGCCAGCAGTTACTCCGCGAGGGGGAGGAACACTGAAGCTTTCTTT	CASSYSARGRNTEAFF
TRBV10-1	-	-	TRBJ2-1	TGCGCCATCTACCCAGCAAGCAAAGATACAATGGCATACAATGAGCAGTTCTTC	CAIYPASKDTMAYNEQFF
TRBV4-1	TRBD2	once	TRBJ2-7	TGCGCCAGCAGCCAGGGGACTAGCGGGAGATTATACGAGCAGTACTTC	CASSQGTSGRLYEQYF
TRBV30	-	-	TRBJ1-2	TGTGCCTGGAGTGTTCGGCCAGCAGGCGGCGACGGCTACACCTTC	CAWSVRPAGGDGYTF
TRBV28	TRBD1	-	TRBJ1-4	TGTGCCAGTAGGGGGACAGGGAATGAAAAACTGTTTTTT	CASRGTGNEKLFF
TRBV5-4	TRBD1	-	TRBJ1-1	TGTGCCAGCAGCCAACGACAGGGGTACGGCACTGAAGCTTTCTTT	CASSQRQGYGTEAFF
TRBV11-2	-	-	TRBJ1-2	TGTGCCAGCAGCTTAGGGAGACGAACACCCTATGGCTACACCTTC	CASSLGRRTPYGYTF
TRBV5-1	-	-	TRBJ2-2	TGCGCCAGCAGCTTGACCGAACAGAACACCGGGGAGCTGTTTTTT	CASSLTEQNTGELFF
TRBV7-2	-	-	TRBJ2-2	TGTGCCAGCAGCAGCCGGGACATGAACACCGGGGAGCTGTTTTTT	CASSSRDMNTGELFF
TRBV19	TRBD1	-	TRBJ2-5	TGTGCCAGTAGTGCAGCGACAGGGGTAGAGACCCAGTACTTC	CASSAATGVETQYF
TRBV5-1	TRBD1	-	TRBJ1-1	TGCGCCAGCAGCTTGAAGAGACAGGGCTCGAACACTGAAGCTTTCTTT	CASSLKRQGSNTEAFF